The TCR beta chain described here comes from a study of regulatory T cells in long-lasting Graves disease. The time point here: persistent/refractory GD, antithyroid drugs over 5 years with positive TRAb. After RNA was extracted from PBMCs, the TCR library was made from it. Arm-PCR of CDR3 regions and iRepertoire HTBI primers were used to build TCR beta libraries. TCRdb re-derived calls from the multiplex PCR reads in MiXCR, one entry per CDR3 protein. The sample consists of roughly 450,000 distinct CDR3 sequences, around 20% of them appearing once. This clonotype was observed at least ten times. This specimen was peripheral blood mononuclear cells (PBMCs), taken when the disease was refractory, from a patient treated with antithyroid drugs. The source of this sequence is a female donor with Graves disease.

The CDR3 reads CASSLYGPTYEQYF. The CDR3, as DNA: TGTGCCAGCAGCTTGTACGGGCCAACCTACGAGCAGTACTTC. V is TRBV2 and J is TRBJ2-7; no clear D gene. The germline V gene has CDR1 SNHLY and CDR2 FYNNEI. The length of the CDR3 is 14 residues. Trimming took 6 bases from V and 2 from J, leaving 14 bases between them.